This entry features one T cell receptor (beta chain) sequence. Its antigen is unknown. The sample belongs to a study of cytomegalovirus exposure and HLA in healthy donors. Study outcomes and limitations: Common viral pathogens seemed to be connected with several of the most significant clusters, according to a later analysis.

The PCR had 60 Vbeta and 13 Jbeta primers. Only in-frame clones appear in the TCRdb table, and some are missing; sequencing was by immunoSEQ multiplex PCR. The sample yields tens of thousands of clones, roughly 73% seen once. Sequencing was carried out using PBMCs. This TCR was sampled from a woman in her 40s in good health and CMV-seropositive.

CDR3 nucleotides: TGTGCCACCAGCAGAGGCAGAGGACAGGGTTACACCGGGGAGCTGTTTTTT. It yields the protein CATSRGRGQGYTGELFF. This rearrangement joins TRBV15 to TRBJ2-2; 8 bases align to TRBD1. This CDR3 has 17 amino acids. The V gene end was trimmed by 1 base and the J gene end by 3 bases; junction bases not matched to a gene: 7. Germline CDR1 reads LNHNV; CDR2 reads YYDKDF (reference sequence).